Included here is one T cell receptor beta chain sequence, with context. These data are taken from a study of blood T cell repertoires in COVID-19. Clones were read by immunoSEQ multiplex PCR, and TCRdb kept only the in-frame ones, dropping some. The sample includes 300,000 or so clones, 75% to 95% of them seen just once. Germline V lookup: CDR1 SGDLS, CDR2 YYNGEE. The CDR3 totals 14 residues. With V trimmed by 3 bases and J by 1 base, 1 base remained unmatched. This chain uses TRBV9 with TRBJ2-1; 7 bases map to TRBD2. Sequencing used PBMCs or T cells enriched from blood (not recorded which). This TCR came from a woman younger than 45 who had recovered from COVID-19. CDR3 region: CASSGEGSYNEQFF. The CDR3 DNA is TGTGCCAGCAGCGGGGAGGGGTCCTACAATGAGCAGTTCTTC. Together with reference TRBV9 and TRBJ2-1, the CDR3 gives the full variable domain: DSGVTQTPKHLITATGQRVTLRCSPRSGDLSVYWYQQSLDQGLQFLIQYYNGEERAKGNILERFSAQQFPDLHSELNLSSLELGDSALYFCASSGEGSYNEQFFGPGTRLTVL.